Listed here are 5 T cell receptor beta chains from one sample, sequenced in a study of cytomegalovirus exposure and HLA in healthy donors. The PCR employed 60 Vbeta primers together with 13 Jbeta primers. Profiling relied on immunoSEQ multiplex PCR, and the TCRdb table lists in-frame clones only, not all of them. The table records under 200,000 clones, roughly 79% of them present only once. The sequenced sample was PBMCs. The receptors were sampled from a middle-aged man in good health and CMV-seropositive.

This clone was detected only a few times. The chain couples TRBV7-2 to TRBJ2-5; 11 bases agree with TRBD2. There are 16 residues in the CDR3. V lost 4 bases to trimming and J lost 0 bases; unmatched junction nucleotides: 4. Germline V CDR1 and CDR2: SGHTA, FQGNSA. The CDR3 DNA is TGTGCCAGCAGCTCTAGCGGGGGGCCCTACCAAGAGACCCAGTACTTC. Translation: CASSSSGGPYQETQYF.

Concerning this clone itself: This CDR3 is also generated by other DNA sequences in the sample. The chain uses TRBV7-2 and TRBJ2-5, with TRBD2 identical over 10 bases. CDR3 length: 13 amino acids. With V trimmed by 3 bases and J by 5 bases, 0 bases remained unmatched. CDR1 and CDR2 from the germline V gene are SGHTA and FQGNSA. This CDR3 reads CASSFSGGETQYF. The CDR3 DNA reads TGTGCCAGCAGCTTTAGCGGGGGGGAGACCCAGTACTTC. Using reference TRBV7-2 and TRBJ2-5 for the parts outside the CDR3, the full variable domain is GAGVSQSPSNKVTEKGKDVELRCDPISGHTALYWYRQSLGQGLEFLIYFQGNSAPDKSGLPSDRFSAERTGGSVSTLTIQRTQQEDSAVYLCASSFSGGETQYFGPGTRLLVL.

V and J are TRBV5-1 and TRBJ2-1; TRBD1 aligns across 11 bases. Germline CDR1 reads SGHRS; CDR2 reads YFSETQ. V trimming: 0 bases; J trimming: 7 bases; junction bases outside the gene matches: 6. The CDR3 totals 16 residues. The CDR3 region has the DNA TGCGCCAGCAGCTTGGTTGGGACAGGGGGGCCAAATGAGCAGTTCTTC. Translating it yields CASSLVGTGGPNEQFF. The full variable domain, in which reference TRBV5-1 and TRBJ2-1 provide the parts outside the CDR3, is KAGVTQTPRYLIKTRGQQVTLSCSPISGHRSVSWYQQTPGQGLQFLFEYFSETQRNKGNFPGRFSGRQFSNSRSEMNVSTLELGDSALYLCASSLVGTGGPNEQFFGPGTRLTVL.

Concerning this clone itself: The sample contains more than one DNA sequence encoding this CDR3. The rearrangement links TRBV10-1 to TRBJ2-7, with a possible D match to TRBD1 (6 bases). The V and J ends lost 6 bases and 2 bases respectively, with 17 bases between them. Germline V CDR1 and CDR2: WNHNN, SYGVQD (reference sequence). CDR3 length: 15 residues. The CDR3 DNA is TGCGCCAGCAGACCTGGGACAACTGCCCCCTACGAGCAGTACTTC. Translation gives CASRPGTTAPYEQYF.

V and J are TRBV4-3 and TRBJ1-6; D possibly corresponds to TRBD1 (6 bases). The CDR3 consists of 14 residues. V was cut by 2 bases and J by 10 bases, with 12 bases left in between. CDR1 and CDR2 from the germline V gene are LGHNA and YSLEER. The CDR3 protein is CASSQSWGGSPLHF. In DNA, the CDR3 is TGCGCCAGCAGCCAATCGTGGGGGGGCTCACCCCTCCACTTT.